The present T cell receptor (beta chain) was sequenced within a study of human T cells and chemical hapten exposure (dated by TCRdb to the early 2020s). Concerning the study at large: For sensitization, 2% DPC in acetone was applied to a 2 cm by 2 cm area of upper inner arm skin. Throughout the approximately 25-week study period, patients were also given weekly therapeutic DPC doses on the scalp. Patch testing was performed on the upper back with Finn chambers containing 0.01% DPC, and the patch tests were scored after 6 days according to International Contact Dermatitis Research Group standards. The patient cohort, mostly female, included alopecia areata with under or over 50% scalp involvement, alopecia totalis and alopecia universalis. The libraries were sequenced as a pool, and the TCR yield per sample differed mostly because of small variations in library volumes within the pool. The study tracked peripheral blood TCR repertoire changes in vivo during primary and secondary sensitization to the hapten diphenylcyclopropenone (DPC) in alopecia patients. Blood was sampled from patients pre-sensitization (week 0) and at 2, 6 and about 24 weeks after DPC sensitization. Nearly 30 alopecia patients provided blood for TCR sequencing at one to four time points (pre-sensitization, 2, 6 and 24 weeks). The investigation overall reported the following: All patients had alopecia, a presumed autoimmune disease, so their immune response might differ from that of healthy individuals. DPC sensitization did not change how many TCRs were above 1 in 1000 frequency, and no evidence was found of alterations in global repertoire structure. Expanded TCRs formed significantly more large CDR3 similarity clusters than pre-sensitization or healthy control sets, consistent with antigen-driven responses. Repeated subsampling changed both the strength of the expansion versus patch-test correlation and the threshold at which that correlation became significant. A positive correlation was found between the number of PT1 expanded TCRs and patch test score, with significance reached at thresholds 8, 16 and 32 but not 4.

Relative to germline, V is missing 2 bases and J is missing 5 bases, with 7 bases of the junction outside any gene match. The germline V gene (reference sequence) specifies MNHNY as CDR1 and SVGAGI as CDR2. The CDR3 measures 16 amino acids from cysteine to phenylalanine. Only the CDR3 portion is preserved as DNA: 48 bases, with reading frame beginning at the first base. Library construction relied on RACE. Sequencing took place on a NextSeq 500. Library preparation attached unique molecular identifiers to individual cDNA molecules for quantitative, reproducible TCR counting. Each blood RNA sample was used to sequence both TCR alpha and TCR beta chains. The source study handled its data this way. A median of about 87,000 TCRs per sample was observed, with a range of roughly 20,000 to 750,000. V, J and CDR3 annotation of the TCR reads was performed with the Decombinator software suite. For the PS versus PT1 abundance plots, all samples were subsampled to the same number of TCRs (28,000). Expanded TCRs were defined as absent before sensitization and observed at least eight times at the 2-week time point. In-frame beta chains were kept once TCRdb had trimmed the public reads at Q25 with fastp and called clones with MiXCR. Each CDR3 protein appears once, grouped with its most common genes and DNA. None of the V and J calls come from the authors' own analysis; TCRdb made them. The sample table holds some 180,000 distinct CDR3 sequences, of which approximately 20% were seen once. The ten largest make up 6% to 8% of the sample.

Details on this clonotype: No cognate antigen has been identified for it. No base quality values were provided; no much bigger clone lies one nucleotide off.

In light of the paper, this sample's time point label describes: patch test 1, 2 weeks after DPC sensitization. The meaning of the sample's treatment or condition label: therapeutic diphenylcyclopropenone sensitization with weekly scalp DPC. At every patch-test visit, the blood draw took place before the patch test was put on. Patients were considered eligible if aged 18 to 70, diagnosed with alopecia and deemed suitable for DPC therapy, and patients were excluded if pregnant. Total RNA was isolated from unfractionated whole blood collected in Tempus Blood RNA tubes. Sequenced material: whole blood, taken in connection with sensitization to the hapten diphenylcyclopropenone (DPC). The clonotype originates from a woman in her 50s with alopecia areata. Some clones in this sample may be carry-over from other donors' samples. The chain is made from TRBV6-6 and TRBJ2-3, with 10 middle bases fitting TRBD2. The CDR3 region reads CASSYPKAGGIDTQYF. The DNA is TGTGCCAGCAGTTACCCGAAAGCGGGAGGGATAGATACGCAGTATTTT.